The rows below give T cell receptor beta chains drawn from one sample of a study of cytomegalovirus exposure and HLA in healthy donors. Profiling relied on immunoSEQ multiplex PCR, and the TCRdb table lists in-frame clones only, not all of them. The sample has some 71,000 clones; about 95% are singletons. Sequenced input: PBMCs. The receptors come from a woman younger than 35 in good health and CMV-seronegative. Both conserved end residues are part of each CDR3. A D gene is named only where the DNA matches it firmly. Expanded clones are given a class, and other clones once, few, many or no size at all.

J: TRBJ1-2
size: .
V: TRBV30
D: .
CDR3: CAWSQRTGTGYTF
DNA: TGTGCCTGGAGTCAGCGAACAGGGACTGGCTACACCTTC

J: TRBJ2-1
size: .
V: TRBV11-1
D: TRBD2
CDR3: CASSGEREVSYNEQFF
DNA: TGTGCCAGCAGCGGCGAGCGGGAAGTATCCTACAATGAGCAGTTCTTC

J: TRBJ2-7
size: .
V: TRBV18
D: .
CDR3: CASSPPGGHEQYF
DNA: TGTGCCAGCTCACCGCCCGGAGGCCACGAGCAGTACTTC

J: TRBJ2-7
size: .
V: TRBV30
D: .
CDR3: CAWTPGYEQYF
DNA: TGTGCCTGGACCCCCGGGTACGAGCAGTACTTC

J: TRBJ2-5
size: .
V: TRBV10-3
D: TRBD2
CDR3: CAISGGRGGEETQYF
DNA: TGTGCCATCAGTGGGGGGAGGGGTGGTGAGGAGACCCAGTACTTC

J: TRBJ2-5
size: .
V: TRBV18
D: .
CDR3: CASSPNGGVGETQYF
DNA: TGTGCCAGCTCACCAAACGGGGGAGTCGGGGAGACCCAGTACTTC

J: TRBJ1-6
size: once
V: TRBV6-4
D: .
CDR3: CASSYQASYNSPLHF
DNA: TGTGCCAGCAGTTACCAGGCATCCTATAATTCACCCCTCCACTTT

J: TRBJ2-7
size: .
V: TRBV6-6
D: .
CDR3: CATTGFGSYEQYF
DNA: TGTGCCACCACAGGGTTTGGGTCCTACGAGCAGTACTTC

J: TRBJ1-2
size: .
V: TRBV6-6
D: TRBD1
CDR3: CASSYPGGYSGYTF
DNA: TGTGCCAGCAGTTACCCAGGGGGGTACAGCGGCTACACCTTC

J: TRBJ1-1
size: .
V: TRBV7-2
D: .
CDR3: CASSPQKTENTEAFF
DNA: TGTGCCAGCAGCCCCCAAAAGACAGAGAACACTGAAGCTTTCTTT

J: TRBJ2-5
size: .
V: TRBV14
D: .
CDR3: CASSQAGETQYF
DNA: TGTGCCAGCAGTCAGGCAGGGGAGACCCAGTACTTC

J: TRBJ2-5
size: .
V: TRBV6-5
D: .
CDR3: CASSAQGFQETQYF
DNA: TGTGCCAGCAGTGCCCAGGGATTCCAAGAGACCCAGTACTTC

J: TRBJ2-5
size: .
V: TRBV4-1
D: .
CDR3: CASSRHLYQETQYF
DNA: TGCGCCAGCTCCCGACATTTATACCAAGAGACCCAGTACTTC

J: TRBJ1-2
size: .
V: TRBV19
D: .
CDR3: CASSPGQTNYGYTF
DNA: TGTGCCAGTAGTCCCGGACAGACCAACTATGGCTACACCTTC

J: TRBJ1-1
size: .
V: TRBV6-5
D: TRBD1
CDR3: CASSYSQGGTEAFF
DNA: TGTGCCAGCAGTTACTCACAGGGGGGCACTGAAGCTTTCTTT

J: TRBJ2-6
size: .
V: TRBV4-2
D: .
CDR3: CASSHPRSGANVLTF
DNA: TGTGCCAGCAGCCACCCGAGGTCTGGGGCCAACGTCCTGACTTTC

J: TRBJ1-1
size: .
V: TRBV14
D: .
CDR3: CASSQVRGTEAFF
DNA: TGTGCCAGCAGCCAAGTAAGGGGCACTGAAGCTTTCTTT

J: TRBJ2-5
size: .
V: TRBV21-1
D: .
CDR3: CASKADTGEQETQYF
DNA: TGTGCCAGCAAAGCCGATACGGGGGAACAGGAGACCCAGTACTTC

J: TRBJ1-4
size: .
V: TRBV19
D: .
CDR3: CASSINPKKGGKLFF
DNA: TGTGCCAGTAGTATAAACCCTAAAAAGGGAGGAAAACTGTTTTTT

J: TRBJ2-4
size: .
V: TRBV2
D: .
CDR3: CASSERVIAKNIQYF
DNA: TGTGCCAGCAGTGAGAGGGTTATAGCCAAAAACATTCAGTACTTC

J: TRBJ1-3
size: once
V: TRBV25-1
D: .
CDR3: CASSDPPTGPSGNTIYF
DNA: TGTGCCAGCAGTGATCCCCCAACAGGTCCCTCTGGAAACACCATATATTTT

J: TRBJ2-2
size: .
V: TRBV4-3
D: TRBD1
CDR3: CASSQEDRITGELFF
DNA: TGCGCCAGCAGCCAAGAGGACAGGATAACCGGGGAGCTGTTTTTT

J: TRBJ1-1
size: .
V: TRBV27
D: .
CDR3: CASSTLQGRASFTEAFF
DNA: TGTGCCAGCAGTACTCTCCAGGGGAGGGCTAGTTTCACTGAAGCTTTCTTT

J: TRBJ2-1
size: .
V: TRBV4-1
D: .
CDR3: CASSQGAGTPYNEQFF
DNA: TGCGCCAGCAGCCAAGGAGCAGGTACCCCCTACAATGAGCAGTTCTTC

J: TRBJ2-2
size: .
V: TRBV28
D: TRBD2
CDR3: CASSFRGAGELFF
DNA: TGTGCCAGCAGTTTTCGGGGGGCCGGGGAGCTGTTTTTT

J: TRBJ2-5
size: .
V: TRBV6-1
D: .
CDR3: CASSGIGGLQETQYF
DNA: TGTGCCAGCAGTGGCATCGGAGGGCTACAAGAGACCCAGTACTTC

J: TRBJ2-3
size: .
V: TRBV7-6
D: TRBD2
CDR3: CASSPGLAEDTQYF
DNA: TGTGCCAGCAGCCCGGGACTAGCGGAAGATACGCAGTATTTT

J: TRBJ2-3
size: .
V: TRBV2
D: .
CDR3: CASSPDGGTDTQYF
DNA: TGTGCCAGCAGCCCGGACGGGGGCACAGATACGCAGTATTTT

J: TRBJ1-2
size: .
V: TRBV12-5
D: TRBD1
CDR3: CASGLGQGDYGYTF
DNA: TGTGCTAGTGGTTTGGGACAGGGCGACTATGGCTACACCTTC